The 5 T cell receptor beta chains given below trace back to one sample, sequenced in a study of T cell responses to AZD1222 COVID-19 vaccine. Here immunoSEQ multiplex PCR was the method, and the copy in TCRdb shows in-frame clones only, minus some. The repertoire consists of around 100,000 clones, with around 87% occurring once and the leading ten covering just over 4%. Sequenced material: peripheral blood, taken on day 0 of MenACWY control vaccination. The receptors stem from an adult in good health.

The chain links TRBV9 to TRBJ1-5; tentatively, D is TRBD1 (6 bases). The CDR3 extends over 14 amino acids. Germline V gene data show CDR1 as SGDLS and CDR2 as YYNGEE. The germline V and J ends were trimmed by 2 bases and 3 bases, with 9 bases remaining between them. The CDR3 bases are TGTGCCAGCAGCGTGGGGGCCCTCAATCAGCCCCAGCATTTT. Translating gives CASSVGALNQPQHF.

This chain joins TRBV6-6 and TRBJ1-3; D unclear. V was cut by 0 bases and J by 4 bases, with 4 bases left in between. The CDR3 is 13 amino acids. Germline V gives CDR1 MNHNY, CDR2 SVGAGI (reference sequence). The DNA for the CDR3 is TGTGCCAGCAGTTACTCCCCGGGAAACACCATATATTTT. Its protein is CASSYSPGNTIYF.

The chain combines TRBV19 with TRBJ1-4, with D unclear. Germline V gene lookup returns CDR1 LNHDA and CDR2 SQIVND (reference sequence). The CDR3 is 15 residues long. The germline V and J ends were trimmed by 5 bases and 0 bases, with 10 bases remaining between them. CDR3 loop: CASSVLHATNEKLFF. For the CDR3, the DNA is TGTGCCAGTAGTGTCCTGCATGCAACTAATGAAAAACTGTTTTTT. Variable domain in full (rest from reference TRBV19 and TRBJ1-4): DGGITQSPKYLFRKEGQNVTLSCEQNLNHDAMYWYRQDPGQGLRLIYYSQIVNDFQKGDIAEGYSVSREKKESFPLTVTSAQKNPTAFYLCASSVLHATNEKLFFGSGTQLSVL.

The rearrangement joins TRBV7-2 to TRBJ2-7, with TRBD2 identical over 7 bases. Losses at the gene ends were 4 bases for V and 8 bases for J; bases not matched to a gene: 8. The CDR3 is 13 amino acids. The germline CDR1 and CDR2 sequences are SGHTA and FQGNSA. The CDR3 DNA follows: TGTGCCAGCAGCTCCCCGACTAGCCTCCAGCAGTACTTC. Protein sequence: CASSSPTSLQQYF.

The J gene is TRBJ1-2, the V gene TRBV30; D remains unclear. The CDR3 is made up of 12 amino acids. Germline-derived CDR1 and CDR2 are GTSNPN and SVGIG (reference sequence). Between the trimmed V and J ends, which lost 4 bases and 8 bases, there was a span of 14 bases. The CDR3 loop is CAWTLSNWGYTF. The CDR3 DNA follows: TGTGCCTGGACCCTGTCGAACTGGGGCTACACCTTC. Looking up the rest from reference TRBV30 and TRBJ1-2 gives the full variable domain: SQTIHQWPATLVQPVGSPLSLECTVEGTSNPNLYWYRQAAGRGLQLLFYSVGIGQISSEVPQNLSASRPQDRQFILSSKKLLLSDSGFYLCAWTLSNWGYTFGSGTRLTVV.